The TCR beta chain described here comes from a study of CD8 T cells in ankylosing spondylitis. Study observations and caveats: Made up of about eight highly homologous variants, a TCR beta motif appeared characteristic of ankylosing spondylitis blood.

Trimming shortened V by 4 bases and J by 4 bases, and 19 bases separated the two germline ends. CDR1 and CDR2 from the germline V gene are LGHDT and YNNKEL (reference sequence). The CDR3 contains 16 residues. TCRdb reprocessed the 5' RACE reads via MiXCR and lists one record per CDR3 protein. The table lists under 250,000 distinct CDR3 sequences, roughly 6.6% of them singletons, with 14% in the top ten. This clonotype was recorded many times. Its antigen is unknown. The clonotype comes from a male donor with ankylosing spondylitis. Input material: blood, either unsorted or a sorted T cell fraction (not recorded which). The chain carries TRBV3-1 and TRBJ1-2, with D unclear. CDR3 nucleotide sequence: TGTGCCAGCAGCCCAGTCTTGGAGCTTTCCCCCTATGGCTACACCTTC. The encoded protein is CASSPVLELSPYGYTF.